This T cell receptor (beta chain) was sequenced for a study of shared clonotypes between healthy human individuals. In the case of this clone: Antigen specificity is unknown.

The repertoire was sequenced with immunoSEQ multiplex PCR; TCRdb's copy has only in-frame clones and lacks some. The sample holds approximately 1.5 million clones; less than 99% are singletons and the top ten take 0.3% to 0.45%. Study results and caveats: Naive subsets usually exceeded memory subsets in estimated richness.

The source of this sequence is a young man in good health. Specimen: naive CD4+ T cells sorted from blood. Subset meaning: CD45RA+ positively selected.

The CDR3 loop reads CASSGSGTRNEQYF. CDR3 bases: TGTGCCAGCAGCGGTAGCGGGACTAGGAACGAGCAGTACTTC. The chain links TRBV9 to TRBJ2-7, with 8 bases fitting TRBD2. The CDR3 contains 14 residues. V lost 3 bases and J lost 5; bases outside the gene matches: 7. The V gene's germline CDR1 is SGDLS and CDR2 YYNGEE.